The 25 T cell receptor beta chains presented below share a single source sample, sequenced in a study of blood T cell repertoires in COVID-19. Some clones are missing from TCRdb's copy, which holds only in-frame ones; the method was immunoSEQ multiplex PCR. Of hundreds of thousands of clones detected, roughly 85% appear once; the ten largest clones hold 3% to 4%. The source material was PBMCs or T cells enriched from blood (not recorded which). These receptors were collected from a woman aged 40 to 50 with acute COVID-19.

This clone occurred many times. V gene TRBV5-5 combines with J gene TRBJ1-6; 8 nucleotides agree with TRBD1. CDR1 SGHKS and CDR2 YYEKEE come from the germline V gene (reference sequence). This CDR3 has 19 residues. J lost 0 bases, V lost 0 bases, and 8 bases had no gene match. The CDR3 reads CASSLGGTGPSSYNSPLHF. CDR3 bases: TGTGCCAGCAGCTTGGGAGGGACAGGCCCGAGCTCCTATAATTCACCCCTCCACTTT.

This clone is a singleton in its sample. The chain recombines TRBV7-6 with TRBJ2-3; TRBD2 matches at 8 bases. The CDR3 totals 14 residues. The germline CDR1 and CDR2 sequences are SGHVS and FNYEAQ. Losses at the gene ends were 3 bases for V and 4 bases for J; bases not matched to a gene: 3. The CDR3 DNA follows: TGTGCCAGCAGCTTTCGGGGGGGCGCAGATACGCAGTATTTT. It translates to CASSFRGGADTQYF. The variable domain in full, completed from reference TRBV7-6 and TRBJ2-3, reads GAGVSQSPRYKVTKRGQDVALRCDPISGHVSLYWYRQALGQGPEFLTYFNYEAQQDKSGLPNDRFSAERPEGSISTLTIQRTEQRDSAMYRCASSFRGGADTQYFGPGTRLTVL.

The chain combines TRBV6-2 or TRBV6-3 with TRBJ2-5; 12 bases are shared with TRBD2. The V gene's germline CDR1 is MNHEY and CDR2 SVGEGT. The V and J ends lost 0 bases and 5 bases, in that order; junction bases with no gene match: 1. The CDR3 length is 15 residues. DNA for the CDR3: TGTGCCAGCAGTTACTCGACTAGCGGGAGTGAGACCCAGTACTTC. This gives the protein CASSYSTSGSETQYF.

This clone was recorded only once. The chain uses TRBV6-2 or TRBV6-3 and TRBJ2-7; D remains ambiguous. The CDR3 is 14 amino acids. The V gene lost 0 bases and the J gene lost 3 bases, with 9 bases spanning the gap. Germline V lookup: CDR1 MNHEY, CDR2 SVGEGT. CDR3 protein: CASSYSQVYYEQYF. The CDR3 coding sequence is TGTGCCAGCAGTTACTCCCAGGTGTACTACGAGCAGTACTTC.

The J gene is TRBJ1-2, the V gene TRBV3-1 (or the pseudogene TRBV3-2); TRBD1 aligns across 9 bases. J was trimmed by 8 bases and V by 3 bases; bases with no gene match: 4. This CDR3 has 13 residues. Looked up from germline, CDR1 is LGHDT and CDR2 is YNNKEL (reference sequence). The CDR3: CASSHSQGAGYTF. CDR3 DNA: TGTGCCAGCAGCCACTCACAGGGGGCGGGCTACACCTTC.

This CDR3 is CASNPGLAGGTDTQYF. The CDR3 DNA sequence: TGTGCCAGTAACCCCGGACTAGCGGGAGGTACAGATACGCAGTATTTT. The chain joins TRBV19 to TRBJ2-3; 14 positions match TRBD2. Germline CDR1 is LNHDA and CDR2 is SQIVND (reference sequence). Trimming took 7 bases from V and 3 from J; bases not matched to a gene: 6. The CDR3 contains 16 residues.

This clone was detected only a few times. The J gene is TRBJ2-7, the V gene TRBV7-8, with 7 positions matching TRBD1. Germline V gene data show CDR1 as SGHVS and CDR2 as FQNEAQ. The ends lost 1 base at V and 2 bases at J; junction bases unmatched: 5. The CDR3 length is 15 residues. The CDR3 DNA sequence: TGTGCCAGCAGCTTAGGTGGGGACAGCCCCTACGAGCAGTACTTC. This sequence encodes CASSLGGDSPYEQYF.

The J gene is TRBJ2-7, the V gene TRBV12-3 or TRBV12-4; D is ambiguous. The V end lost 1 base, the J end lost 7 bases, and 8 bases lay between the germline ends. The CDR3 has 12 amino acids. In nucleotides, the CDR3 is TGTGCCAGCAGTTTAGGTGGCCGAGAGCAGTACTTC. It codes for CASSLGGREQYF.

The chain uses TRBV2 and TRBJ2-5, with a tentative D call TRBD1 (6 bases). Germline loops: CDR1 SNHLY, CDR2 FYNNEI. The CDR3 covers 14 residues. V gave up 2 bases and J gave up 5 bases, with 12 bases separating them. The DNA for the CDR3 is TGTGCCAGCAGTGAACGGGCAGGGGTGGAGACCCAGTACTTC. Protein sequence: CASSERAGVETQYF.

The rearrangement joins TRBV6-9 to TRBJ1-1; a weak D match, TRBD1 (6 bases). The CDR3 length is 15 residues. The V end was cut by 3 bases, the J end by 1 base, with 12 bases between. Germline CDR1 MNHGY, CDR2 SVAAGI. The CDR3 DNA is TGTGCCAGCAGTTACGGGGGGGCCCAGAACACTGAAGCTTTCTTT. Encoded protein: CASSYGGAQNTEAFF.

V is TRBV18 and J is TRBJ2-3, with D tentatively TRBD2 (6 bases). The CDR3 consists of 13 residues. The germline V gene encodes CDR1 KGHSH and CDR2 LQKENI. The V end lost 7 bases, the J end lost 0 bases, and 8 bases lay between the germline ends. This CDR3 reads CASWDSSTDTQYF. The CDR3 bases are TGTGCCAGCTGGGACTCTAGCACAGATACGCAGTATTTT.

The chain joins TRBV2 to TRBJ1-4, with 7 bases that match TRBD1. Trimming took 8 bases from V and 9 from J; bases not matched to a gene: 9. The CDR3 runs 13 residues. In germline, CDR1 is SNHLY, CDR2 FYNNEI. This chain's CDR3 is CASHLSGGKKLFF. The CDR3 coding sequence is TGTGCCAGCCACCTCTCAGGGGGGAAAAAACTGTTTTTT.

The chain recombines TRBV11-2 with TRBJ2-2, with D possibly matching TRBD2 (6 bases). Germline CDR1 reads SGHAT; CDR2 reads FQNNGV. V lost 1 base and J 4 bases, leaving 13 bases between the germline ends. The CDR3 has 16 residues. The CDR3 is CASSLGPGSSTGELFF. The CDR3 nucleotides read TGTGCCAGCAGCTTAGGGCCCGGGAGCAGCACCGGGGAGCTGTTTTTT.

This clone showed up just a few times. This chain uses TRBV6-1 with TRBJ2-1, with 10 bases that match TRBD2. Germline CDR1 MNHNS, CDR2 SASEGT. This CDR3 is built from 16 residues. V shed 0 bases and J 9 bases; nucleotides not matched to a gene: 8. CDR3 nucleotides: TGTGCCAGCAGTGAAGCGCAGGGACTAGCGAAGGGTGAGCAGTTCTTC. Translated, it gives CASSEAQGLAKGEQFF.

This clone showed up just a few times. The rearrangement joins TRBV25-1 to TRBJ2-7; 16 positions agree with TRBD2. This CDR3 is 15 amino acids long. Trimming removed 3 bases from V and 6 bases from J; junction bases left unmatched: 2. Germline CDR1 is MGHDK and CDR2 is SYGVNS. CDR3 DNA sequence: TGTGCCAGCAGTGAGGGACTAGCGGGAGGGCGCGAGCAGTACTTC. This sequence encodes CASSEGLAGGREQYF.

The rearrangement joins TRBV27 to TRBJ2-7; 8 bases map to TRBD1. The CDR3 loop spans 15 amino acids. CDR1 and CDR2 from the germline V gene are MNHEY and SMNVEV (reference sequence). Trimming cost V 3 bases and J 4 bases; bases outside gene matches: 8. CDR3 residues: CASSLRAGGLYEQYF. Here the CDR3 DNA reads TGTGCCAGCAGTTTGCGGGCAGGGGGCTTGTACGAGCAGTACTTC.

This clone was found once. The rearrangement joins TRBV4-1 to TRBJ2-3; 12 nucleotides align to TRBD1. The CDR3 length is 17 residues. V dropped 5 bases and J dropped 0; count of bases not matched to a gene: 6. CDR1 and CDR2 from the germline V gene are MGHRA and YSYEKL. The DNA of the CDR3 is TGCGCCAGCAGCTTCGGGACAGGGGGCGGGAGCACAGATACGCAGTATTTT. Translating it yields CASSFGTGGGSTDTQYF.

The genes are TRBV3-1 (or the pseudogene TRBV3-2) and TRBJ1-5; possible D gene TRBD1, 5 bases. The CDR3 contains 16 residues. Deletions cut 0 bases from V and 9 bases from J, with 18 bases between. CDR1 and CDR2 from the germline V gene are LGHDT and YNNKEL (reference sequence). CDR3 in DNA: TGTGCCAGCAGCCAAGATCTTGGGGGTCGGGGAGGGCCCCAGCATTTT. This translates into CASSQDLGGRGGPQHF.

The chain combines TRBV7-9 with TRBJ1-1; TRBD1 matches 7 bases. V was pared by 4 bases and J by 7 bases, with 18 bases of the junction left unmatched. In germline, CDR1 is SEHNR, CDR2 FQNEAQ (reference sequence). This CDR3 is built from 17 residues. Here the CDR3 reads CASSSSRLAGGDFEAFF. CDR3 coding DNA: TGTGCCAGCAGCTCTTCCCGGCTGGCAGGGGGAGACTTTGAAGCTTTCTTT. The full variable domain, completed using reference TRBV7-9 and TRBJ1-1, is DTGVSQNPRHKITKRGQNVTFRCDPISEHNRLYWYRQTLGQGPEFLTYFQNEAQLEKSRLLSDRFSAERPKGSFSTLEIQRTEQGDSAMYLCASSSSRLAGGDFEAFFGQGTRLTVV.

This clone was recorded only once. The chain links TRBV6-5 to TRBJ2-7, with 8 bases fitting TRBD1. The CDR3 covers 13 residues. J was trimmed by 2 bases and V by 6 bases; bases with no gene match: 3. CDR1 is MNHEY, CDR2 SVGAGI, per germline. The CDR3 bases are TGTGCCAGCAGGACAGGGGTTCCCTACGAGCAGTACTTC. Its translation: CASRTGVPYEQYF.

V and J are TRBV7-9 and TRBJ2-6; D possibly corresponds to TRBD1 (6 bases). CDR1 SEHNR and CDR2 FQNEAQ come from the germline V gene (reference sequence). The CDR3 is 18 amino acids. Trimming left V 5 bases short and J 4 bases short, with 21 bases between. In DNA, the CDR3 is TGTGCCAGCAGCATAGACCCCACAGGGAAGGCCGGGGCCAACGTCCTGACTTTC. It is translated as CASSIDPTGKAGANVLTF.

This chain joins TRBV27 and TRBJ2-7, with 9 bases lining up with TRBD2. J gave up 7 bases and V 4 bases, and 5 bases lay outside the gene matches. There are 13 residues in the CDR3. Looked up from germline, CDR1 is MNHEY and CDR2 is SMNVEV (reference sequence). For the CDR3, the DNA is TGTGCCAGCAGTTATGGACTAGCGAGGGAGCAGTACTTC. Its protein product is CASSYGLAREQYF.

The chain combines TRBV30 with TRBJ1-5; weak D call: TRBD1 (5 bases). The CDR3 is 13 amino acids. Germline V gene data show CDR1 as GTSNPN and CDR2 as SVGIG (reference sequence). Trimming removed 5 bases at V and 2 bases at J, with 10 bases between. CDR3 region: CAWGAEGNQPQHF. The CDR3 nucleotides are TGTGCCTGGGGGGCCGAAGGCAATCAGCCCCAGCATTTT.

V is TRBV5-8 and J is TRBJ2-3; unclear D gene. Germline CDR1 reads SGHTS; CDR2 reads YDEGEE. The V and J ends lost 7 bases and 2 bases respectively, with 17 bases between them. The CDR3 has 15 residues. The CDR3 protein is CASGSAQIFTDTQYF. Here the CDR3 DNA reads TGTGCCAGCGGGTCGGCACAGATTTTCACAGATACGCAGTATTTT. The full variable domain, rest sourced from reference TRBV5-8 and TRBJ2-3, is EAGVTQSPTHLIKTRGQQATLRCSPISGHTSVYWYQQALGLGLQFLLWYDEGEERNRGNFPPRFSGRQFPNYSSELNVNALELEDSALYLCASGSAQIFTDTQYFGPGTRLTVL.

This rearrangement joins TRBV10-3 to TRBJ2-7, with 8 bases lining up with TRBD2. V gave up 3 bases and J gave up 3 bases; unmatched junction bases: 7. The germline gives CDR1 ENHRY, CDR2 SYGVKD. The length of the CDR3 is 15 residues. The CDR3 loop is CAISESGGPNYEQYF. CDR3 nucleotides: TGTGCCATCAGTGAATCGGGGGGGCCTAACTACGAGCAGTACTTC.